These 32 T cell receptor beta chains were sequenced from one sample in a study of a mutant IDH1 vaccine in newly diagnosed glioma. Antigen specificity for these receptors is unknown. The time point is: week 23, last vaccination. The content of each vaccine dose was 300 ug of mutant IDH1 20-mer peptide, and topical imiquimod accompanied it. Only in-frame clones appear in the TCRdb table, and some are missing; sequencing was by immunoSEQ multiplex PCR. This table has about 65,000 clones, approximately 81% appearing once. The specimen comprised PBMCs, sampled from a glioma patient whose treatment included an IDH1 peptide vaccine. Receptors originate from a man aged 25-40 years with glioma.

The rearrangement links TRBV7-8 to TRBJ1-2, with D unresolved. CDR1 and CDR2 (germline): SGHVS, FQNEAQ. The ends were cut back, 1 base at V and 8 bases at J, with 20 bases in the middle. This CDR3 region has 16 residues. The CDR3 coding sequence is TGTGCCAGCAGCTTAGGGGGTATAGGGATGAGGGTCGGCTACACCTTC. This encodes CASSLGGIGMRVGYTF.

This clone was recorded a few times. This sequence joins TRBV2 and TRBJ1-5; D unclear. V lost 7 bases and J lost 1, with 5 bases in between. The germline gives CDR1 SNHLY, CDR2 FYNNEI. The CDR3 contains 12 residues. The CDR3 region has the DNA TGTGCCAGCACCTCGAGCAATCAGCCCCAGCATTTT. Translated: CASTSSNQPQHF. The full variable domain, in which reference TRBV2 and TRBJ1-5 provide the parts outside the CDR3, is EPEVTQTPSHQVTQMGQEVILRCVPISNHLYFYWYRQILGQKVEFLVSFYNNEISEKSEIFDDQFSVERPDGSNFTLKIRSTKLEDSAMYFCASTSSNQPQHFGDGTRLSIL.

This chain joins TRBV12-5 and TRBJ2-6; perhaps TRBD2 as D (5 bases). There are 15 residues in the CDR3. The V and J ends lost 2 bases and 2 bases respectively, with 7 bases between them. CDR1 and CDR2 (germline): LGHNT, FRNRAP. CDR3 in amino acids: CASGLSRAGANVLTF. DNA of the CDR3: TGTGCTAGTGGTTTGTCGAGGGCTGGGGCCAACGTCCTGACTTTC.

The chain joins TRBV11-3 to TRBJ2-5; D perhaps matches TRBD2 (6 bases). Trimming cost V 2 bases and J 1 base, with 11 bases left between them. Germline lookup yields CDR1 SGHNT and CDR2 YENEEA. This CDR3 is 15 amino acids long. CDR3 amino acids: CASSLRGSGQETQYF. The CDR3 DNA reads TGTGCCAGCAGCTTACGGGGGTCAGGCCAAGAGACCCAGTACTTC.

The rearrangement links TRBV5-1 to TRBJ2-3; D call uncertain. CDR1 SGHRS and CDR2 YFSETQ come from the germline V gene. The V gene lost 1 base and the J gene lost 2 bases, with 11 bases spanning the gap. CDR3 length: 15 amino acids. CDR3 DNA sequence: TGCGCCAGCAGCTTGTACGAGTGGTTCACAGATACGCAGTATTTT. It specifies CASSLYEWFTDTQYF.

The gene calls are TRBV2 and TRBJ1-4, with 7 nucleotides matching TRBD1. The CDR3 length is 14 residues. Germline V gives CDR1 SNHLY, CDR2 FYNNEI. The V segment lost 5 bases and the J segment 7 bases; nucleotides outside the gene matches: 7. The CDR3 sequence is CASSPGQVLEKLFF. CDR3 bases: TGTGCCAGCAGTCCCGGACAGGTCCTTGAAAAACTGTTTTTT.

J is TRBJ1-1 and V is TRBV13, with D possibly matching TRBD1 (6 bases). V lost 5 bases and J lost 4, with 20 bases in between. The CDR3 sequence is 16 residues long. Germline assignment: CDR1 PRHDT and CDR2 FYEKMQ (reference sequence). The CDR3 is CASSRRWQGIFTEAFF. Here the CDR3 DNA reads TGTGCCAGCAGCCGTAGGTGGCAGGGGATTTTCACTGAAGCTTTCTTT. Filled out from reference TRBV13 and TRBJ1-1, the complete variable domain reads AAGVIQSPRHLIKEKRETATLKCYPIPRHDTVYWYQQGPGQDPQFLISFYEKMQSDKGSIPDRFSAQQFSDYHSELNMSSLELGDSALYFCASSRRWQGIFTEAFFGQGTRLTVV.

The chain carries TRBV11-2 and TRBJ1-3, with a possible D match to TRBD1 (5 bases). CDR1 is SGHAT, CDR2 FQNNGV, per germline. Trimming cost V 5 bases and J 0 bases, with 23 bases left between them. There are 19 residues in the CDR3. The CDR3 DNA is TGTGCCAGCAGCGTTCCCCTTGTGGGGGAAGGGAGCTCTGGAAACACCATATATTTT. Its translation: CASSVPLVGEGSSGNTIYF.

The chain links TRBV14 to TRBJ2-1, with no clear D. The CDR3 consists of 17 residues. Germline V gene sequence: CDR1 SGHDN, CDR2 FVKESK. Trimming pared 0 bases from V and 0 bases from J, leaving 12 bases between. CDR3 in DNA: TGTGCCAGCAGCCAAGATTGGGTATTGAGCTCCTACAATGAGCAGTTCTTC. Its protein product is CASSQDWVLSSYNEQFF.

The chain uses TRBV6-5 and TRBJ2-3; D possibly corresponds to TRBD1 (6 bases). With 6 bases removed from V and 2 bases from J, the gap between germline ends came to 12 bases. Germline assignment: CDR1 MNHEY and CDR2 SVGAGI. The CDR3 has 14 residues. Here the CDR3 reads CASSRGHLTDTQYF. The DNA for the CDR3 is TGTGCCAGCAGCCGGGGACACCTCACAGATACGCAGTATTTT.

This chain links TRBV15 with TRBJ1-1, with 8 nucleotides matching TRBD1. Germline V gene lookup returns CDR1 LNHNV and CDR2 YYDKDF (reference sequence). This CDR3 has 14 residues. J was trimmed by 5 bases and V by 5 bases; bases with no gene match: 7. CDR3 nucleotide sequence: TGTGCCACCAGCCAAAACAGGGGGAGAACTGAAGCTTTCTTT. This translates into CATSQNRGRTEAFF.

As DNA, the CDR3 is TGTGCCAGCAGTTTCCCAGGCGGCGAGCAGTACTTC. Translation: CASSFPGGEQYF. The chain carries TRBV28 and TRBJ2-7, with D unresolved. The length of the CDR3 is 12 residues. Trimming shortened V by 3 bases and J by 6 bases, and 9 bases separated the two germline ends. Germline assignment: CDR1 MDHEN and CDR2 SYDVKM.

The chain links TRBV11-1 to TRBJ1-2, with D tentatively TRBD1 (5 bases). The CDR3 spans 15 residues. The germline V gene encodes CDR1 SGHAT and CDR2 FQDESV (reference sequence). V was clipped by 1 base and J by 0 bases, with 9 bases between them. The chain's CDR3 is CASSLEDSPNYGYTF. CDR3 nucleotides: TGTGCCAGCAGCTTAGAAGACAGCCCTAACTATGGCTACACCTTC.

The CDR3 protein is CSVGGGRETQYF. CDR3 bases: TGCAGCGTTGGGGGGGGAAGAGAGACCCAGTACTTC. This chain uses TRBV29-1 with TRBJ2-5; 7 positions agree with TRBD2. Trimming at V came to 4 bases and at J to 4 bases, leaving 3 bases not matched to a gene. This CDR3 is 12 amino acids long. Per germline, CDR1 SQVTM and CDR2 ANQGSEA. The entire variable domain, with the rest obtained from reference TRBV29-1 and TRBJ2-5, is as follows: SAVISQKPSRDICQRGTSLTIQCQVDSQVTMMFWYRQQPGQSLTLIATANQGSEATYESGFVIDKFPISRPNLTFSTLTVSNMSPEDSSIYLCSVGGGRETQYFGPGTRLLVL.

The chain has TRBV11-2 and TRBJ1-6; a weak D match, TRBD1 (5 bases). Germline lookup yields CDR1 SGHAT and CDR2 FQNNGV. The CDR3 extends over 16 amino acids. Trimming removed 5 bases at V and 7 bases at J, with 18 bases between. CDR3 loop: CASSLRFRTQNSPLHF. For the CDR3, the DNA is TGTGCCAGCAGCCTTAGGTTCCGGACACAAAATTCACCCCTCCACTTT.

This rearrangement joins TRBV6-6 to TRBJ1-6, with a possible D match to TRBD1 (5 bases). Germline V gene data show CDR1 as MNHNY and CDR2 as SVGAGI (reference sequence). This CDR3 has 13 amino acids. The germline V and J ends were trimmed by 5 bases and 5 bases, with 7 bases remaining between them. The DNA for the CDR3 is TGTGCCAGCAGTGGGACCCATAATTCACCCCTCCACTTT. Its protein product is CASSGTHNSPLHF.

This chain uses TRBV27 with TRBJ1-1; D unclear. Germline CDR1 is MNHEY and CDR2 is SMNVEV (reference sequence). The length of the CDR3 is 13 residues. Trimming took 5 bases from V and 5 from J, leaving 12 bases between them. CDR3 sequence: CASSLGRETEAFF. The CDR3 nucleotides are TGTGCCAGCAGTCTGGGCCGAGAAACTGAAGCTTTCTTT.

The rearrangement uses TRBV18 and TRBJ1-1; tentative D call: TRBD1 (5 bases). The V gene lost 2 bases and the J gene lost 8 bases, with 15 bases spanning the gap. Germline V gene sequence: CDR1 KGHSH, CDR2 LQKENI. The CDR3 has 14 amino acids. The CDR3 DNA sequence: TGTGCCAGCTCACCAAACCCTCGGGGGAACGAAGCTTTCTTT. Translating it yields CASSPNPRGNEAFF.

This chain links TRBV11-2 with TRBJ2-2; 7 bases fit TRBD1. The CDR3 totals 16 residues. Unmatched junction bases numbered 6, after V lost 5 bases and J lost 0 bases. Germline assignment: CDR1 SGHAT and CDR2 FQNNGV. The CDR3 DNA is TGTGCCAGCAGCGGACAGGTTCCCCCGAACACCGGGGAGCTGTTTTTT. This codes for CASSGQVPPNTGELFF.

The chain recombines TRBV5-4 with TRBJ2-3; 8 positions agree with TRBD2. This CDR3 is built from 16 residues. V was pared by 4 bases and J by 0 bases, with 7 bases of the junction left unmatched. Germline CDR1 SGHNT, CDR2 YYREEE (reference sequence). The CDR3 is CASSPGGVTSTDTQYF. CDR3 DNA sequence: TGTGCCAGCAGCCCCGGGGGGGTAACTAGCACAGATACGCAGTATTTT.

The gene calls are TRBV4-1 and TRBJ2-7; no clear D. CDR3 length equals 15 residues. CDR1 is MGHRA, CDR2 YSYEKL, per germline. Deletions cut 0 bases from V and 2 bases from J, with 11 bases between. The CDR3 region has the DNA TGCGCCAGCAGCCAAGATGGCAGTTCCGCCTACGAGCAGTACTTC. This sequence encodes CASSQDGSSAYEQYF.

CDR3 protein: CASALEVKASPLHF. In DNA, the CDR3 is TGTGCCAGCGCACTGGAGGTGAAGGCTTCACCCCTCCACTTT. This chain joins TRBV6-1 and TRBJ1-6; D gene ambiguous. Looked up from germline, CDR1 is MNHNS and CDR2 is SASEGT. Between the trimmed V and J ends, which lost 8 bases and 9 bases, there was a span of 17 bases. The CDR3 consists of 14 residues.

The chain employs TRBV7-8 and TRBJ2-3; D unclear. The CDR3 extends over 13 amino acids. The V gene's germline CDR1 is SGHVS and CDR2 FQNEAQ. Trimming removed 5 bases from V and 6 bases from J, with 12 bases in between. Written as DNA, the CDR3 is TGTGCCAGCAGCACTATCCGGCTGGATACGCAGTATTTT. Its protein product is CASSTIRLDTQYF.

The sample holds one count of this clone. V and J are TRBV27 and TRBJ1-5; 10 bases are a match to TRBD1. Unmatched junction bases numbered 1, after V lost 1 base and J lost 7 bases. Germline V gene lookup returns CDR1 MNHEY and CDR2 SMNVEV (reference sequence). This CDR3 is built from 14 residues. The CDR3 reads CASSLLTGGQPQHF. The CDR3 DNA follows: TGTGCCAGCAGTTTATTGACAGGGGGCCAGCCCCAGCATTTT.

The V gene is TRBV9, the J gene TRBJ2-1; D unclear. Germline CDR1 reads SGDLS; CDR2 reads YYNGEE. The V end was cut by 4 bases, the J end by 9 bases, with 17 bases between. This CDR3 is 14 amino acids long. The CDR3 coding sequence is TGTGCCAGCAGCACCCACCAGCTATTGACTGAGCAGTTCTTC. As protein: CASSTHQLLTEQFF.

This clone was seen a single time. This chain joins TRBV5-1 and TRBJ2-6; perhaps TRBD1 as D (6 bases). From germline, CDR1 is SGHRS and CDR2 YFSETQ. The CDR3 is 17 residues long. The ends were cut back, 5 bases at V and 0 bases at J, with 15 bases in the middle. The CDR3 reads CASSPGTGPSGANVLTF. DNA of the CDR3: TGCGCCAGCAGTCCGGGTACAGGGCCCTCTGGGGCCAACGTCCTGACTTTC.

The gene calls are TRBV4-1 and TRBJ1-1; no definite D call. CDR1 is MGHRA and CDR2 is YSYEKL in the germline V gene. The CDR3 contains 13 residues. Trimming cost V 4 bases and J 6 bases, with 12 bases left between them. CDR3 sequence: CASSRTKFAEAFF. CDR3 DNA sequence: TGCGCCAGCAGCCGTACGAAGTTCGCTGAAGCTTTCTTT.

The chain recombines TRBV11-2 with TRBJ2-7; TRBD2 might be the D (6 bases). This CDR3 has 16 residues. The V gene lost 5 bases and the J gene lost 5 bases, with 22 bases spanning the gap. Per the germline V gene, CDR1 is SGHAT and CDR2 is FQNNGV. The CDR3: CASSVTLGRTSHEQYF. In DNA form, the CDR3 reads TGTGCCAGCAGCGTAACATTGGGGAGGACATCCCACGAGCAGTACTTC.

This chain joins TRBV19 and TRBJ2-1; TRBD2 matches 9 bases. This CDR3 region has 16 residues. Unmatched junction bases numbered 5, after V lost 4 bases and J lost 1 base. Looked up from germline, CDR1 is LNHDA and CDR2 is SQIVND (reference sequence). The DNA for the CDR3 is TGTGCCAGTAGTACCCTGACTAGCGGTTCCTACAATGAGCAGTTCTTC. Translating gives CASSTLTSGSYNEQFF.

The chain uses TRBV11-3 and TRBJ2-5; TRBD2 matches at 10 bases. V gave up 5 bases and J gave up 3 bases; unmatched junction bases: 6. Per germline, CDR1 SGHNT and CDR2 YENEEA. This CDR3 is built from 15 residues. CDR3: CASSQSGGAEETQYF. The CDR3 DNA is TGTGCCAGCAGCCAAAGCGGGGGGGCGGAAGAGACCCAGTACTTC. Drawing the rest from reference TRBV11-3 and TRBJ2-5, the complete variable domain is EAGVVQSPRYKIIEKKQPVAFWCNPISGHNTLYWYLQNLGQGPELLIRYENEEAVDDSQLPKDRFSAERLKGVDSTLKIQPAELGDSAVYLCASSQSGGAEETQYFGPGTRLLVL.

The J gene is TRBJ2-2, the V gene TRBV18, with 14 bases matching TRBD2. Germline lookup yields CDR1 KGHSH and CDR2 LQKENI. Trimming at V came to 4 bases and at J to 2 bases, leaving 3 bases not matched to a gene. There are 17 residues in the CDR3. CDR3 DNA: TGTGCCAGCTCACGGGGACTAGCGGGGGCCAACACCGGGGAGCTGTTTTTT. As protein: CASSRGLAGANTGELFF.

This sequence joins TRBV5-1 and TRBJ2-3; TRBD1 agrees at 8 bases. V dropped 0 bases and J dropped 0; count of bases not matched to a gene: 3. From germline, CDR1 is SGHRS and CDR2 YFSETQ. The CDR3 is 16 residues long. The CDR3 here is CASSLGTGTSTDTQYF. CDR3 DNA: TGCGCCAGCAGCTTGGGGACAGGGACTAGCACAGATACGCAGTATTTT.